Presented here are 29 T cell receptor beta chains from one specimen sequenced in a study of spatial heterogeneity in lung cancer. Time point: sample taken at primary tumor resection. Material for sequencing was whole RNA from tumor, nontumor lung or frozen PBMC, left unsorted. In TCRdb, the 5' RACE reads were re-called with MiXCR into one record per CDR3 protein. The data contain about 90,000 distinct CDR3 sequences, over 8.5% of them seen just once; the ten biggest clones take up less than 9%. The sample here was PBMCs, taken at surgery. The receptor source for this set is a male donor with early-stage non-small cell lung cancer.

This clonotype was observed at least ten times. This chain links TRBV21-1 with TRBJ1-2; whether TRBD1, the table's D call, matches the DNA was not checked. TRBV21-1 is given as a pseudogene. This CDR3 is built from 15 residues. The CDR3 bases are TGTGCCAGCAGCAAAGAGGGAATGGGGACAGATGGCTACACCTTC. It translates to CASSKEGMGTDGYTF.

This clonotype was picked up a small number of times. The rearrangement links TRBV3-1 to TRBJ2-3, with D possibly being TRBD2 (5 bases). This CDR3 region has 17 residues. Germline CDR1 LGHDT, CDR2 YNNKEL (reference sequence). V was shortened by 5 bases and J by 1 base, with 19 bases between the two germline ends. The DNA of the CDR3 is TGTGCCAGCAGCTTAGCGCTAGAAGGAAGGGGCACAGATACGCAGTATTTT. It encodes CASSLALEGRGTDTQYF.

The chain has TRBV7-2 and TRBJ2-2; a possible D gene is TRBD1 (6 bases). With 5 bases removed from V and 7 bases from J, the gap between germline ends came to 14 bases. CDR3 length: 14 residues. Germline V gives CDR1 SGHTA, CDR2 FQGNSA. This CDR3 is CASSLQQGYGELFF. As DNA, the CDR3 is TGTGCCAGCAGCCTCCAACAGGGCTACGGGGAGCTGTTTTTT.

This clonotype was seen repeatedly, ten times or more. The rearrangement links TRBV5-5 to TRBJ2-2, with 8 bases that match TRBD2. This CDR3 is 14 amino acids long. V trimming: 2 bases; J trimming: 7 bases; junction bases outside the gene matches: 4. Germline CDR1 and CDR2: SGHKS and YYEKEE (reference sequence). CDR3 DNA sequence: TGTGCCAGCAGCTTAAGCGGGGGCCGCGGGGAGCTGTTTTTT. It is translated as CASSLSGGRGELFF. The entire variable domain, with the rest obtained from reference TRBV5-5 and TRBJ2-2, is as follows: DAGVTQSPTHLIKTRGQQVTLRCSPISGHKSVSWYQQVLGQGPQFIFQYYEKEERGRGNFPDRFSARQFPNYSSELNVNALLLGDSALYLCASSLSGGRGELFFGEGSRLTVL.

The chain has TRBV30 and TRBJ2-5; a possible D gene is TRBD1 (6 bases). V was trimmed by 7 bases and J by 7 bases, leaving 19 bases between them. The CDR3 has 13 amino acids. Germline V CDR1 and CDR2: GTSNPN, SVGIG (reference sequence). The CDR3 DNA is TGTGCCTCCCAGGACAGTCCAACCGGGACCCAGTACTTC. Its protein is CASQDSPTGTQYF.

CDR3 in DNA: TGTGCCAGCAGTGCTGATAGCGGGGGAAACACCGGGGAGCTGTTTTTT. Translation gives CASSADSGGNTGELFF. This chain connects TRBV6-6 to TRBJ2-2, with 9 bases aligning to TRBD2. J was trimmed by 2 bases and V by 5 bases; bases with no gene match: 6. In germline, CDR1 is MNHNY, CDR2 SVGAGI (reference sequence). The CDR3 loop spans 16 amino acids.

Ten or more counts support this clonotype. This CDR3 is CASSFGTSPQYF. Here the CDR3 DNA reads TGTGCCAGCAGCTTCGGGACTAGCCCTCAGTATTTT. The chain is built from TRBV7-9 and TRBJ2-3; TRBD2 agrees at 9 bases. Trimming cost V 3 bases and J 12 bases; bases outside gene matches: 4. Germline lookup yields CDR1 SEHNR and CDR2 FQNEAQ (reference sequence). This CDR3 is built from 12 residues.

In its sample, this clonotype was seen a few times. This CDR3 is CASTVGGGKETQYF. DNA of the CDR3: TGTGCCAGCACAGTTGGAGGGGGCAAAGAGACCCAGTACTTC. J is TRBJ2-5 and V is TRBV2; TRBD1 is a possible D gene (7 bases). Germline lookup yields CDR1 SNHLY and CDR2 FYNNEI. The V end lost 7 bases, the J end lost 3 bases, and 15 bases lay between the germline ends. This CDR3 has 14 residues.

V is TRBV7-2 and J is TRBJ2-7; a possible D gene is TRBD1 (5 bases). Germline V gene sequence: CDR1 SGHTA, CDR2 FQGNSA. CDR3 length: 15 residues. V was clipped by 5 bases and J by 0 bases, with 14 bases between them. CDR3 sequence (DNA): TGTGCCAGCAGCCCGCGGACAAGCAGCTCCTACGAGCAGTACTTC. This gives the protein CASSPRTSSSYEQYF.

This clonotype has at least ten counts. The V call is TRBV29-1, the J call TRBJ2-7; 10 bases match TRBD1. The junction had 6 bases not matched to a gene; V was cut back by 6 bases and J by 1 base. This CDR3 region has 14 residues. Germline CDR1 is SQVTM and CDR2 is ANQGSEA. The CDR3 is CSVWDRGRSYEQYF. CDR3 DNA: TGCAGCGTCTGGGACAGGGGAAGGTCCTACGAGCAGTACTTC.

This clonotype is a singleton in its sample. The chain is built from TRBV29-1 and TRBJ2-5, with D unresolved. This CDR3 comprises 13 residues. Germline V gene sequence: CDR1 SQVTM, CDR2 ANQGSEA. V shed 4 bases and J shed 5 bases, with 14 bases lying between them. The CDR3 coding sequence is TGCAGCGTTGCAGGCAACCGGTGGGAGACCCAGTACTTC. Its translation is CSVAGNRWETQYF.

V and J are TRBV10-3 and TRBJ1-2; a possible D gene is TRBD1 (5 bases). The CDR3 loop spans 13 amino acids. With 4 bases removed from V and 2 bases from J, the gap between germline ends came to 8 bases. Germline V CDR1 and CDR2: ENHRY, SYGVKD. CDR3 DNA sequence: TGTGCCATCAGTGGGCAGGGAAACTATGGCTACACCTTC. Translating it yields CAISGQGNYGYTF.

This clonotype was seen at least ten times. The chain is built from TRBV10-3 and TRBJ1-5; 7 bases agree with TRBD1. Losses at the gene ends were 0 bases for V and 2 bases for J; bases not matched to a gene: 4. Per the germline V gene, CDR1 is ENHRY and CDR2 is SYGVKD. The CDR3 is made up of 16 amino acids. CDR3 in DNA: TGTGCCATCAGTGAGTCAGGGGGCGCGGGCAATCAGCCCCAGCATTTT. Its translation is CAISESGGAGNQPQHF.

This chain uses TRBV25-1 with TRBJ1-2; D uncertain. V dropped 6 bases and J dropped 3 bases, with 14 bases sitting between them. The V gene's germline CDR1 is MGHDK and CDR2 SYGVNS. The CDR3 runs 14 residues. The DNA of the CDR3 is TGTGCCAGCAGAGCGGATCTATGGGACTATGGCTACACCTTC. This sequence encodes CASRADLWDYGYTF.

This clonotype turned up a few times. The chain employs TRBV30 and TRBJ1-2; maybe TRBD1 (5 bases). The CDR3 runs 12 residues. Germline CDR1 and CDR2: GTSNPN and SVGIG (reference sequence). Trimming pared 3 bases from V and 6 bases from J, leaving 11 bases between. CDR3 protein: CAWSHKGNGYTF. CDR3 coding DNA: TGTGCCTGGAGCCACAAGGGGAATGGCTACACCTTC.

This clonotype was seen a few times. The V call is TRBV7-2, the J call TRBJ2-1; D is ambiguous. Looked up from germline, CDR1 is SGHTA and CDR2 is FQGNSA. V was trimmed by 1 base and J by 10 bases, leaving 17 bases between them. This CDR3 has 15 residues. CDR3 sequence: CASSLGELGSREQFF. The CDR3 DNA sequence: TGTGCCAGCAGCTTAGGGGAACTGGGTAGCCGGGAGCAGTTCTTC.

This clonotype was recorded a few times. The chain joins TRBV7-9 to TRBJ2-3; 7 bases match TRBD2. Unmatched junction bases numbered 7, after V lost 5 bases and J lost 8 bases. CDR1 SEHNR and CDR2 FQNEAQ come from the germline V gene (reference sequence). The CDR3 is made up of 13 amino acids. The CDR3 coding sequence is TGTGCCAGCAGCGACAGACTAGCTACTACGCAGTATTTT. Amino acids: CASSDRLATTQYF.

The chain recombines TRBV9 with TRBJ1-3; D call uncertain. Germline loops: CDR1 SGDLS, CDR2 YYNGEE. The V end lost 4 bases, the J end lost 0 bases, and 11 bases lay between the germline ends. This CDR3 spans 15 amino acids. In DNA, the CDR3 is TGTGCCAGCAGCCCTCATACCCTCTCTGGAAACACCATATATTTT. This gives the protein CASSPHTLSGNTIYF.

The chain has TRBV28 and TRBJ2-7, with a possible D match to TRBD2 (5 bases). With 7 bases removed from V and 2 bases from J, the gap between germline ends came to 15 bases. The CDR3 runs 14 residues. Germline V gene sequence: CDR1 MDHEN, CDR2 SYDVKM. CDR3 residues: CASKKTRVPYEQYF. DNA of the CDR3: TGTGCCAGCAAGAAGACGCGGGTTCCCTACGAGCAGTACTTC.

The chain links TRBV5-1 to TRBJ2-6; D ambiguous. The CDR3 extends over 14 amino acids. The V gene lost 2 bases and the J gene lost 1 base, with 4 bases spanning the gap. Looked up from germline, CDR1 is SGHRS and CDR2 is YFSETQ. CDR3 in DNA: TGCGCCAGCAGCTTCAGGTCTGGGGCCAACGTCCTGACTTTC. This sequence encodes CASSFRSGANVLTF.

The chain's CDR3 is CASSVIGNEQFF. The DNA of the CDR3 is TGTGCCAGCAGTGTTATCGGCAATGAGCAGTTCTTC. The chain carries TRBV25-1 and TRBJ2-1; D gene uncertain. The CDR3 is made up of 12 amino acids. The germline CDR1 and CDR2 sequences are MGHDK and SYGVNS. Trimming pared 4 bases from V and 6 bases from J, leaving 7 bases between.

This clonotype turned up a few times. This chain connects TRBV7-2 to TRBJ2-4, with a possible D match to TRBD2 (6 bases). The V gene lost 1 base and the J gene lost 5 bases, with 12 bases spanning the gap. The CDR3 extends over 15 amino acids. Looked up from germline, CDR1 is SGHTA and CDR2 is FQGNSA. DNA for the CDR3: TGTGCCAGCAGCTTAGAGGAGGGGCCCCAAAACATTCAGTACTTC. Translating it yields CASSLEEGPQNIQYF.

This clonotype was picked up many times. The chain has TRBV5-1 and TRBJ2-6, with D perhaps given as TRBD1 or TRBD2 (5 bases each). The CDR3 is made up of 15 amino acids. In germline, CDR1 is SGHRS, CDR2 YFSETQ. V was shortened by 3 bases and J by 3 bases, with 10 bases between the two germline ends. The chain's CDR3 is CASSWDPFGANVLTF. CDR3 DNA sequence: TGCGCCAGCAGCTGGGACCCTTTTGGGGCCAACGTCCTGACTTTC. Supplemented by reference TRBV5-1 and TRBJ2-6, the full variable domain reads KAGVTQTPRYLIKTRGQQVTLSCSPISGHRSVSWYQQTPGQGLQFLFEYFSETQRNKGNFPGRFSGRQFSNSRSEMNVSTLELGDSALYLCASSWDPFGANVLTFGAGSRLTVL.

J is TRBJ2-1 and V is TRBV2, with no clear D. Germline V gene lookup returns CDR1 SNHLY and CDR2 FYNNEI. The CDR3 length is 14 residues. With 4 bases removed from V and 2 bases from J, the gap between germline ends came to 9 bases. Here the CDR3 DNA reads TGTGCCAGCAGTGGTAACGACCCCTACAATGAGCAGTTCTTC. Protein product: CASSGNDPYNEQFF. Based on the CDR3 plus reference TRBV2 and TRBJ2-1, the full variable domain is EPEVTQTPSHQVTQMGQEVILRCVPISNHLYFYWYRQILGQKVEFLVSFYNNEISEKSEIFDDQFSVERPDGSNFTLKIRSTKLEDSAMYFCASSGNDPYNEQFFGPGTRLTVL.

This clonotype was detected only a few times. The chain joins TRBV29-1 to TRBJ2-1; 7 nucleotides match TRBD1. This CDR3 comprises 14 residues. Germline V lookup: CDR1 SQVTM, CDR2 ANQGSEA. Trimming cost V 6 bases and J 3 bases; bases outside gene matches: 8. The chain's CDR3 is CSVAGDRVYNEQFF. The CDR3 DNA reads as TGCAGCGTGGCAGGAGACAGGGTCTACAATGAGCAGTTCTTC.

This clonotype occurred many times. The chain carries TRBV29-1 and TRBJ1-3; a weak D match, TRBD1 (5 bases). This CDR3 spans 13 amino acids. Germline V lookup: CDR1 SQVTM, CDR2 ANQGSEA. Deletions cut 6 bases from V and 3 bases from J, with 12 bases between. This CDR3 reads CSVWEGYGNTIYF. The CDR3 DNA sequence: TGCAGCGTCTGGGAGGGGTATGGAAACACCATATATTTT. Complete variable domain (other parts from reference TRBV29-1 and TRBJ1-3): SAVISQKPSRDICQRGTSLTIQCQVDSQVTMMFWYRQQPGQSLTLIATANQGSEATYESGFVIDKFPISRPNLTFSTLTVSNMSPEDSSIYLCSVWEGYGNTIYFGEGSWLTVV.

The chain employs TRBV27 and TRBJ1-5, with a possible D match to TRBD1 (6 bases). The CDR3 has 16 amino acids. V was shortened by 0 bases and J by 3 bases, with 12 bases between the two germline ends. Germline lookup yields CDR1 MNHEY and CDR2 SMNVEV (reference sequence). The CDR3 coding sequence is TGTGCCAGCAGTTTATCTCGGACAGTTCCCAATCAGCCCCAGCATTTT. It specifies CASSLSRTVPNQPQHF.

This clonotype has a handful of counts. V is TRBV5-1 and J is TRBJ2-5, with D unclear. V lost 4 bases and J 2 bases, leaving 15 bases between the germline ends. CDR3 length: 15 amino acids. CDR1 is SGHRS, CDR2 YFSETQ, per germline. The CDR3, as DNA: TGCGCCAGCAGCATGACGACTGTATTTCAAGAGACCCAGTACTTC. Protein sequence: CASSMTTVFQETQYF.

This clonotype was observed a few times. This chain connects TRBV7-2 to TRBJ2-3; 7 nucleotides agree with TRBD1. This CDR3 is 18 amino acids long. The V gene's germline CDR1 is SGHTA and CDR2 FQGNSA. Losses at the gene ends were 5 bases for V and 2 bases for J; bases not matched to a gene: 16. The CDR3, as DNA: TGTGCCAGCAGCATCTCCCCGAAGAGGGGGCCGGTCACAGATACGCAGTATTTT. Protein: CASSISPKRGPVTDTQYF. Together with reference TRBV7-2 and TRBJ2-3, the CDR3 gives the full variable domain: GAGVSQSPSNKVTEKGKDVELRCDPISGHTALYWYRQSLGQGLEFLIYFQGNSAPDKSGLPSDRFSAERTGGSVSTLTIQRTQQEDSAVYLCASSISPKRGPVTDTQYFGPGTRLTVL.